One and the same sample provided the 9 T cell receptor beta chains below, sequenced in a study of shared clonotypes between healthy human individuals. Method: immunoSEQ multiplex PCR; TCRdb's copy keeps in-frame clones and lacks some. Here the sample spans some 530,000 clones, almost 80% being singletons. Sequencing input: PBMCs. Every receptor here comes from a middle-aged woman in good health. Some clones in this sample may be carry-over from other donors' samples.

This clone was observed at least ten times. V gene TRBV28 combines with J gene TRBJ2-7, with a weak D call TRBD1 (6 bases). The CDR3 is 13 amino acids. Germline-derived CDR1 and CDR2 are MDHEN and SYDVKM. V gave up 6 bases and J gave up 2 bases, with 11 bases separating them. The CDR3 sequence is CASSRQAPYEQYF. DNA for the CDR3: TGTGCCAGCAGCCGACAGGCACCCTACGAGCAGTACTTC.

This chain joins TRBV11-2 and TRBJ2-3; the D is unclear. The CDR3 consists of 15 residues. V was cut by 2 bases and J by 5 bases, with 14 bases left in between. Germline V gives CDR1 SGHAT, CDR2 FQNNGV. In nucleotides, the CDR3 is TGTGCCAGCAGCTTAAGGGCCAGCAACGTAGATACGCAGTATTTT. Translating it yields CASSLRASNVDTQYF.

The J gene is TRBJ1-1, the V gene TRBV10-3; TRBD1 is a possible D gene (6 bases). Germline CDR1 and CDR2: ENHRY and SYGVKD. Trimming stripped 2 bases from V and 4 bases from J, with 11 bases between. CDR3 size: 14 residues. CDR3 protein: CAISEPGHLTEAFF. In nucleotides, the CDR3 is TGTGCCATCAGTGAGCCGGGACATCTCACTGAAGCTTTCTTT.

The CDR3: CASSYLLAGGSNEQFF. CDR3 nucleotide sequence: TGTGCCAGCAGCTACCTACTGGCGGGAGGTTCCAATGAGCAGTTCTTC. The chain employs TRBV7-9 and TRBJ2-1; TRBD2 matches at 8 bases. The V and J ends lost 4 bases and 6 bases, in that order; junction bases with no gene match: 11. CDR1 SEHNR and CDR2 FQNEAQ come from the germline V gene (reference sequence). The CDR3 consists of 16 residues.

The chain has TRBV5-1 and TRBJ2-7, with 9 positions matching TRBD2. Germline V CDR1 and CDR2: SGHRS, YFSETQ. Losses at the gene ends were 0 bases for V and 0 bases for J; bases not matched to a gene: 4. The CDR3 runs to 16 residues. CDR3 sequence (DNA): TGCGCCAGCAGCTTGGCTCCTAGCGGGACCTCCTACGAGCAGTACTTC. Translated, it gives CASSLAPSGTSYEQYF.

V usage is TRBV19 and J usage is TRBJ2-4; D is unclear. The germline V gene has CDR1 LNHDA and CDR2 SQIVND (reference sequence). The length of the CDR3 is 16 residues. V lost 3 bases, J lost 5 bases, and 17 bases lay in between. Written as DNA, the CDR3 is TGTGCCAGTAGTATCTATAAAGGGATTGGTCAAAACATTCAGTACTTC. Protein: CASSIYKGIGQNIQYF.

CDR3 nucleotides: TGTGCCAGCAGCTTGACTGGCATCACAGATACGCAGTATTTT. As protein: CASSLTGITDTQYF. The genes are TRBV7-9 and TRBJ2-3; D remains unclear. This CDR3 contains 14 residues. The germline V and J ends were trimmed by 3 bases and 2 bases, with 9 bases remaining between them. CDR1 SEHNR and CDR2 FQNEAQ come from the germline V gene (reference sequence).

This clone was found once. This sequence joins TRBV11-2 and TRBJ2-1, with 8 positions matching TRBD2. This CDR3 is 16 amino acids long. Per the germline V gene, CDR1 is SGHAT and CDR2 is FQNNGV. Trimming removed 1 base from V and 4 bases from J; junction bases left unmatched: 6. CDR3 region: CASSLVSSGPYNEQFF. CDR3 nucleotides: TGTGCCAGCAGCTTAGTTTCTAGCGGGCCATACAATGAGCAGTTCTTC.

This chain connects TRBV4-1 to TRBJ2-7; TRBD2 aligns across 7 bases. The length of the CDR3 is 14 residues. V was clipped by 4 bases and J by 6 bases; unmatched bases: 9. CDR1 is MGHRA, CDR2 YSYEKL, per germline. The CDR3 sequence is CASSRRREVGEQYF. CDR3 sequence (DNA): TGCGCCAGCAGCCGGAGACGGGAGGTGGGCGAGCAGTACTTC.